Each of the 29 T cell receptor beta chains below was sequenced from the same sample in a study of regulatory T cells in long-lasting Graves disease. Sequencing libraries for TCR beta were prepared with iRepertoire HTBI primers and Arm-PCR of CDR3 regions. MiXCR, run by TCRdb on the multiplex PCR reads, gives a single entry per CDR3 protein. The table records roughly 700,000 distinct CDR3 sequences, roughly 30% of them present only once. Time point reported: persistent/refractory GD, antithyroid drugs over 5 years with positive TRAb. With RNA extracted from PBMCs as input, the TCR library was made. Specimen: peripheral blood mononuclear cells (PBMCs), collected when the disease was refractory, from a patient treated with antithyroid drugs. Every receptor here comes from a female donor with Graves disease.

This clonotype was counted at least ten times. This chain connects TRBV7-6 to TRBJ2-5; 7 bases line up with TRBD2. The CDR3 runs to 16 residues. The V and J ends lost 4 bases and 1 base, in that order; junction bases with no gene match: 9. CDR1 is SGHVS, CDR2 FNYEAQ, per germline. Here the CDR3 DNA reads TGTGCCAGCAGCTCCTCATTGGCTAGCGGCCAAGAGACCCAGTACTTC. Translating gives CASSSSLASGQETQYF.

There are many counts of this clonotype. This chain uses TRBV6-1 with TRBJ2-5, with TRBD2 identical over 11 bases. The CDR3 is 16 residues long. Trimming cost V 6 bases and J 2 bases; bases outside gene matches: 8. Germline assignment: CDR1 MNHNS and CDR2 SASEGT. The CDR3 region has the DNA TGTGCCAGCAGAACCATAGCGGGAGGGCCGCAAGAGACCCAGTACTTC. Translated: CASRTIAGGPQETQYF.

J is TRBJ2-5 and V is TRBV7-9; weak D call: TRBD2 (6 bases). This CDR3 has 14 amino acids. The V gene's germline CDR1 is SEHNR and CDR2 FQNEAQ (reference sequence). The V end lost 6 bases, the J end lost 6 bases, and 17 bases lay between the germline ends. The CDR3 spells CASRPPGGSKTQYF. The DNA for the CDR3 is TGTGCCAGCAGACCCCCCGGGGGATCCAAGACCCAGTACTTC. Filled out from reference TRBV7-9 and TRBJ2-5, the complete variable domain reads DTGVSQNPRHKITKRGQNVTFRCDPISEHNRLYWYRQTLGQGPEFLTYFQNEAQLEKSRLLSDRFSAERPKGSFSTLEIQRTEQGDSAMYLCASRPPGGSKTQYFGPGTRLLVL.

This sequence joins TRBV15 and TRBJ2-2; D remains ambiguous. V lost 4 bases, J lost 2 bases, and 5 bases lay in between. Germline values: CDR1 LNHNV, CDR2 YYDKDF (reference sequence). The length of the CDR3 is 13 residues. CDR3: CATSISNTGELFF. The DNA for the CDR3 is TGTGCCACCAGCATCAGCAACACCGGGGAGCTGTTTTTT.

The chain joins TRBV18 to TRBJ1-5; possible D gene TRBD1, 5 bases. The CDR3 has 16 residues. Per the germline V gene, CDR1 is KGHSH and CDR2 is LQKENI. V lost 3 bases and J 1 base, leaving 13 bases between the germline ends. This CDR3 is CASSPLGVGSNQPQHF. In DNA form, the CDR3 reads TGTGCCAGCTCACCCCTGGGGGTAGGAAGCAATCAGCCCCAGCATTTT.

This clonotype was seen a few times. The chain uses TRBV20-1 and TRBJ2-7, with TRBD2 matching over 8 bases. Germline-derived CDR1 and CDR2 are DFQATT and SNEGSKA (reference sequence). This CDR3 region has 15 residues. The V segment lost 3 bases and the J segment 2 bases; nucleotides outside the gene matches: 9. The CDR3 DNA follows: TGCAGTGCTAGGGATCCCAGCGGGAGCCCCTACGAGCAGTACTTC. This translates into CSARDPSGSPYEQYF.

This clonotype was recorded a few times. The V gene is TRBV12-3 or TRBV12-4, the J gene TRBJ1-4, with D perhaps matching TRBD1 (6 bases). The CDR3 has 14 residues. The V and J ends lost 6 bases and 2 bases respectively, with 10 bases between them. CDR3 sequence reads: CASRQGQTNEKLFF. The CDR3 nucleotides are TGTGCCAGCAGACAAGGACAGACTAATGAAAAACTGTTTTTT.

This clonotype turned up a few times. This chain joins TRBV10-3 and TRBJ1-2; 8 bases are a match to TRBD1. Germline lookup yields CDR1 ENHRY and CDR2 SYGVKD. The CDR3 runs to 14 residues. After removal of 4 bases from V and 8 bases from J, the junction contained 9 bases not matched to a gene. CDR3 residues: CAISGRTDRGGYTF. The CDR3 DNA reads as TGTGCCATCAGTGGTCGTACTGACAGGGGCGGCTACACCTTC.

The V gene is TRBV7-2, the J gene TRBJ2-4; D call uncertain. From germline, CDR1 is SGHTA and CDR2 FQGNSA. Trimming removed 0 bases at V and 0 bases at J, with 12 bases between. The CDR3 is 17 amino acids. CDR3 nucleotides: TGTGCCAGCAGCTTAGCGGCACAAGGGTTAGCCAAAAACATTCAGTACTTC. The encoded protein is CASSLAAQGLAKNIQYF.

This clonotype was detected only a few times. V gene TRBV9 combines with J gene TRBJ2-1, with 8 bases aligning to TRBD2. The germline CDR1 and CDR2 sequences are SGDLS and YYNGEE. There are 14 residues in the CDR3. Trimming took 3 bases from V and 9 from J; bases not matched to a gene: 8. The CDR3: CASSGASGYTEQFF. As DNA, the CDR3 is TGTGCCAGCAGCGGGGCTAGCGGGTATACTGAGCAGTTCTTC. Based on the CDR3 plus reference TRBV9 and TRBJ2-1, the full variable domain is DSGVTQTPKHLITATGQRVTLRCSPRSGDLSVYWYQQSLDQGLQFLIQYYNGEERAKGNILERFSAQQFPDLHSELNLSSLELGDSALYFCASSGASGYTEQFFGPGTRLTVL.

CDR3 in DNA: TGTGCCAGCAGCGCCCTAGCGGGATTGGCAGATACGCAGTATTTT. This codes for CASSALAGLADTQYF. J is TRBJ2-3 and V is TRBV6-1; 9 bases agree with TRBD2. The CDR3 length is 15 residues. Germline trimming cut 6 bases from V and 4 bases from J; bases unmatched to any gene: 8. Germline values: CDR1 MNHNS, CDR2 SASEGT.

J is TRBJ1-3 and V is TRBV20-1; D perhaps matches TRBD1 (5 bases). From germline, CDR1 is DFQATT and CDR2 SNEGSKA (reference sequence). Trimming removed 2 bases at V and 4 bases at J, with 15 bases between. The CDR3 length is 15 residues. The CDR3 region is CSARPQVDMGNTIYF. The CDR3 nucleotides read TGCAGTGCTAGACCTCAGGTGGACATGGGAAACACCATATATTTT.

As for this clonotype: A single base is all that separates this from a far larger clone, so a read error is likely. This sequence joins TRBV5-1 and TRBJ2-7; 7 nucleotides align to TRBD2. Germline assignment: CDR1 SGHRS and CDR2 YFSETQ. CDR3 length: 14 amino acids. The CDR3 DNA reads TGTGCCAGCAGCTCGAAGACGGGAGGCTACGAGCAGTACTTC. Residues: CASSSKTGGYEQYF.

This clonotype was seen a handful of times. The V call is TRBV20-1, the J call TRBJ2-7, with D tentatively TRBD1 or TRBD2 (5 bases each). CDR3 length equals 13 residues. From germline, CDR1 is DFQATT and CDR2 SNEGSKA (reference sequence). V was trimmed by 5 bases and J by 4 bases, leaving 15 bases between them. The CDR3 sequence is CSAQSGDGYEQYF. The CDR3, as DNA: TGCAGTGCTCAGAGTGGGGACGGTTACGAGCAGTACTTC.

This clonotype was detected a few times. The rearrangement uses TRBV7-9 and TRBJ1-2; D call uncertain. This CDR3 has 14 amino acids. Germline CDR1 is SEHNR and CDR2 is FQNEAQ (reference sequence). V was clipped by 6 bases and J by 2 bases, with 13 bases between them. The CDR3 sequence is CASRRPGVNYGYTF. CDR3 in DNA: TGTGCCAGCAGACGTCCGGGAGTGAACTATGGCTACACCTTC.

The chain combines TRBV6-2 or TRBV6-3 with TRBJ1-5, with 8 bases lining up with TRBD1. There are 14 residues in the CDR3. V trimming: 6 bases; J trimming: 5 bases; junction bases outside the gene matches: 6. Germline assignment: CDR1 MNHEY and CDR2 SVGEGT. CDR3 sequence reads: CASRPRQGYQPQHF. In nucleotides, the CDR3 is TGTGCCAGCAGGCCTAGACAGGGGTATCAGCCCCAGCATTTT.

With respect to this clonotype: One end of the junction does not line up with germline, which may come from a read error. This chain connects TRBV5-1 to TRBJ1-1; 12 bases map to TRBD1. The germline V gene has CDR1 SGHRS and CDR2 YFSETQ. The CDR3 runs to 15 residues. The CDR3 reads CTSSWGTGGGTEAFF. The DNA for the CDR3 is TGCACCAGCAGCTGGGGGACAGGGGGCGGCACTGAAGCTTTCTTT.

This clonotype was counted between two and nine times. V usage is TRBV20-1 and J usage is TRBJ1-5, with D possibly matching TRBD1 (6 bases). CDR1 DFQATT and CDR2 SNEGSKA come from the germline V gene (reference sequence). The CDR3 totals 13 residues. The ends were cut back, 6 bases at V and 11 bases at J, with 20 bases in the middle. Here the CDR3 DNA reads TGCAGTGCAGGATCGGGGGCCCATGAAGCCCAGCATTTT. Protein sequence: CSAGSGAHEAQHF.

The chain combines TRBV6-1 with TRBJ1-1; D is unresolved. The V gene's germline CDR1 is MNHNS and CDR2 SASEGT. The length of the CDR3 is 13 residues. V was trimmed by 6 bases and J by 1 base, leaving 9 bases between them. The CDR3 DNA follows: TGTGCCAGCAGGATATCAGGGAACACTGAAGCTTTCTTT. It codes for CASRISGNTEAFF.

The table lists this clonotype with a few counts. The chain links TRBV10-3 to TRBJ1-2; no reliable D call. Per the germline V gene, CDR1 is ENHRY and CDR2 is SYGVKD. V shed 8 bases and J shed 0 bases, with 13 bases lying between them. The CDR3 totals 14 residues. CDR3 DNA: TGTGCCATCCGGATTCAAGGCTCTAACTATGGCTACACCTTC. It is translated as CAIRIQGSNYGYTF.

This clonotype was observed at least ten times. The genes are TRBV12-3 or TRBV12-4 and TRBJ1-2, with D possibly matching TRBD1 (6 bases). V lost 3 bases and J lost 4, with 15 bases in between. This CDR3 has 15 residues. The CDR3 loop is CASSFAGALGYGYTF. CDR3 DNA: TGTGCCAGCAGTTTCGCAGGGGCCCTAGGCTATGGCTACACCTTC.

This chain connects TRBV5-5 to TRBJ2-2, with 11 bases matching TRBD2. This CDR3 has 19 residues. The ends lost 2 bases at V and 2 bases at J; junction bases unmatched: 11. From germline, CDR1 is SGHKS and CDR2 YYEKEE (reference sequence). The DNA of the CDR3 is TGTGCCAGCAGCTTAACCGGGACTAGCGGAGGGGGCAACACCGGGGAGCTGTTTTTT. Protein: CASSLTGTSGGGNTGELFF.

For the CDR3, the DNA is TGTGCCAGCAGGACAGGAGTTTATAATTCACCCCTCCACTTT. It yields the protein CASRTGVYNSPLHF. This chain joins TRBV27 and TRBJ1-6; tentatively, D is TRBD1 (6 bases). There are 14 residues in the CDR3. Per germline, CDR1 MNHEY and CDR2 SMNVEV (reference sequence). V was shortened by 6 bases and J by 4 bases, with 10 bases between the two germline ends.

This clonotype occurred a few times. CDR3 protein: CSARDIRGVGEKLFF. The CDR3, as DNA: TGCAGTGCTAGAGATATCCGGGGAGTAGGGGAAAAACTGTTTTTT. The chain employs TRBV20-1 and TRBJ1-4; no reliable D call. Germline CDR1 and CDR2: DFQATT and SNEGSKA (reference sequence). The CDR3 contains 15 residues. Deletions cut 0 bases from V and 8 bases from J, with 16 bases between.

This clonotype was observed many times. The rearrangement joins TRBV10-3 to TRBJ2-7; TRBD1 is a possible D gene (6 bases). Per germline, CDR1 ENHRY and CDR2 SYGVKD. The CDR3 spans 13 residues. V was clipped by 3 bases and J by 2 bases, with 8 bases between them. The CDR3 region has the DNA TGTGCCATCAGTGAACAGGGCGCCTACGAGCAGTACTTC. It translates to CAISEQGAYEQYF.

This clonotype has only a few counts. This chain uses TRBV7-9 with TRBJ1-1; tentative D call: TRBD1 (5 bases). The CDR3 is made up of 13 amino acids. V lost 5 bases, J lost 4 bases, and 11 bases lay in between. Germline V CDR1 and CDR2: SEHNR, FQNEAQ (reference sequence). The CDR3: CASSHSTATEAFF. In DNA form, the CDR3 reads TGTGCCAGCAGCCACTCGACAGCCACTGAAGCTTTCTTT.

This clonotype was observed at least ten times. The V gene is TRBV28, the J gene TRBJ1-1; no clear D. The CDR3 is made up of 14 amino acids. Trimming left V 1 base short and J 2 bases short, with 8 bases between. Per germline, CDR1 MDHEN and CDR2 SYDVKM. This chain's CDR3 is CASSLSKGNTEAFF. The CDR3 nucleotides are TGTGCCAGCAGTTTATCTAAGGGAAACACTGAAGCTTTCTTT. The full variable domain, rest sourced from reference TRBV28 and TRBJ1-1, is DVKVTQSSRYLVKRTGEKVFLECVQDMDHENMFWYRQDPGLGLRLIYFSYDVKMKEKGDIPEGYSVSREKKERFSLILESASTNQTSMYLCASSLSKGNTEAFFGQGTRLTVV.

This rearrangement joins TRBV29-1 to TRBJ1-3; D is ambiguous. The CDR3 is 14 amino acids. Germline V lookup: CDR1 SQVTM, CDR2 ANQGSEA. Trimming cost V 3 bases and J 3 bases, with 12 bases left between them. In DNA form, the CDR3 reads TGCAGCGTTGATATGAACGGAAGTGGAAACACCATATATTTT. This encodes CSVDMNGSGNTIYF.

In this sample, this clonotype turned up many times. The J gene is TRBJ2-1, the V gene TRBV12-3 or TRBV12-4; TRBD2 agrees at 10 bases. The V gene end was trimmed by 6 bases and the J gene end by 8 bases; junction bases not matched to a gene: 10. The CDR3 loop spans 15 amino acids. The CDR3 loop is CASSTSSGSYHEQFF. CDR3 DNA: TGTGCCAGCAGCACTTCTAGCGGGAGTTACCATGAGCAGTTCTTC.